Shown below are 15 T cell receptor beta chains from a single sample sequenced in a study of blood T cell repertoires in COVID-19. Clones were sequenced by immunoSEQ multiplex PCR, and TCRdb holds only the in-frame ones, with some missing. The sample lists fewer than 65,000 clones, roughly 89% occurring once. Material for sequencing was peripheral blood. These receptors were obtained from a woman aged 80 or over with acute or convalescent COVID-19.

The gene calls are TRBV19 and TRBJ1-5; a possible D gene is TRBD1 (6 bases). The CDR3 contains 14 residues. Germline lookup yields CDR1 LNHDA and CDR2 SQIVND (reference sequence). V was trimmed by 3 bases and J by 2 bases, leaving 8 bases between them. The CDR3 bases are TGTGCCAGTAGTATCGCAGGGGGCAATCAGCCCCAGCATTTT. Translation: CASSIAGGNQPQHF.

This clone was observed a single time. This rearrangement joins TRBV7-6 to TRBJ1-6; a possible D gene is TRBD1 (5 bases). Trimming cost V 1 base and J 7 bases, with 11 bases left between them. This CDR3 is built from 15 residues. Germline-derived CDR1 and CDR2 are SGHVS and FNYEAQ. CDR3 loop: CASSLEQAGNSPLHF. CDR3 DNA: TGTGCCAGCAGCTTAGAACAGGCTGGAAATTCACCCCTCCACTTT. The complete variable domain, with remaining parts taken from reference TRBV7-6 and TRBJ1-6, reads GAGVSQSPRYKVTKRGQDVALRCDPISGHVSLYWYRQALGQGPEFLTYFNYEAQQDKSGLPNDRFSAERPEGSISTLTIQRTEQRDSAMYRCASSLEQAGNSPLHFGNGTRLTVT.

The chain carries TRBV15 and TRBJ1-1; TRBD1 agrees at 10 bases. The V gene end was trimmed by 5 bases and the J gene end by 1 base; junction bases not matched to a gene: 4. Germline loops: CDR1 LNHNV, CDR2 YYDKDF (reference sequence). The CDR3 runs 15 residues. In nucleotides, the CDR3 is TGTGCCACCAGCCCGGGACAGGGGAAGAACACTGAAGCTTTCTTT. Residues: CATSPGQGKNTEAFF.

J is TRBJ2-6 and V is TRBV4-1; D is unclear. CDR1 is MGHRA and CDR2 is YSYEKL in the germline V gene. This CDR3 has 16 amino acids. Between the trimmed V and J ends, which lost 1 base and 0 bases, there was a span of 7 bases. The CDR3 loop is CASSQVGSSGANVLTF. The DNA for the CDR3 is TGCGCCAGCAGCCAAGTGGGCAGCTCTGGGGCCAACGTCCTGACTTTC.

The rearrangement joins TRBV6-2 or TRBV6-3 to TRBJ1-1; D may be TRBD1 (6 bases). Germline CDR1 and CDR2: MNHEY and SVGEGT. This CDR3 comprises 12 residues. V was pared by 3 bases and J by 8 bases, with 10 bases between. DNA for the CDR3: TGTGCCAGCAGTTATTGGGACAAGGAAGCTTTCTTT. This gives the protein CASSYWDKEAFF.

V gene TRBV5-1 combines with J gene TRBJ2-5; 15 positions match TRBD2. There are 17 residues in the CDR3. V lost 4 bases and J lost 5; bases outside the gene matches: 9. Germline V lookup: CDR1 SGHRS, CDR2 YFSETQ. CDR3 residues: CASSPGLAGGYRETQYF. CDR3 DNA sequence: TGCGCCAGCAGCCCTGGACTAGCGGGAGGGTATCGGGAGACCCAGTACTTC.

V and J are TRBV29-1 and TRBJ2-2; 7 bases are shared with TRBD1. The CDR3 has 14 residues. Germline trimming cut 3 bases from V and 4 bases from J; bases unmatched to any gene: 5. Germline V gene data show CDR1 as SQVTM and CDR2 as ANQGSEA. The CDR3 loop reads CSVDLRGPTGELFF. The CDR3 coding sequence is TGCAGCGTTGACCTAAGGGGGCCCACCGGGGAGCTGTTTTTT.

This clone has a handful of counts. The chain carries TRBV5-5 and TRBJ1-2, with D possibly being TRBD1 (5 bases). V gave up 4 bases and J gave up 8 bases, with 15 bases separating them. This CDR3 spans 13 amino acids. Germline V gene lookup returns CDR1 SGHKS and CDR2 YYEKEE (reference sequence). The CDR3 DNA reads as TGTGCCAGCAGCACCCTTTCGGCAGGGGGCTACACCTTC. Translated: CASSTLSAGGYTF. Supplemented by reference TRBV5-5 and TRBJ1-2, the full variable domain reads DAGVTQSPTHLIKTRGQQVTLRCSPISGHKSVSWYQQVLGQGPQFIFQYYEKEERGRGNFPDRFSARQFPNYSSELNVNALLLGDSALYLCASSTLSAGGYTFGSGTRLTVV.

The chain employs TRBV10-3 and TRBJ1-5; 10 bases are shared with TRBD1. The CDR3 sequence is 17 residues long. In germline, CDR1 is ENHRY, CDR2 SYGVKD. V lost 5 bases and J lost 2; bases outside the gene matches: 9. CDR3 sequence reads: CAISQGTGDNGNQPQHF. The CDR3 DNA reads as TGTGCCATCAGTCAAGGGACAGGGGATAACGGCAATCAGCCCCAGCATTTT.

The chain uses TRBV7-9 and TRBJ1-6; perhaps TRBD1 as D (5 bases). Trimming took 4 bases from V and 4 from J, leaving 11 bases between them. Germline assignment: CDR1 SEHNR and CDR2 FQNEAQ (reference sequence). The CDR3 length is 15 residues. CDR3 nucleotide sequence: TGTGCCAGCAGCTCGAGCGGGGGTTATAATTCACCCCTCCACTTT. Translation gives CASSSSGGYNSPLHF. Combining the CDR3 with reference TRBV7-9 and TRBJ1-6 gives the whole variable domain DTGVSQNPRHKITKRGQNVTFRCDPISEHNRLYWYRQTLGQGPEFLTYFQNEAQLEKSRLLSDRFSAERPKGSFSTLEIQRTEQGDSAMYLCASSSSGGYNSPLHFGNGTRLTVT.

V and J are TRBV28 and TRBJ2-7; possibly TRBD2 for D (6 bases). This CDR3 has 15 residues. The ends were cut back, 2 bases at V and 0 bases at J, with 11 bases in the middle. Germline-derived CDR1 and CDR2 are MDHEN and SYDVKM. CDR3 sequence: CASSLASGSSYEQYF. The DNA for the CDR3 is TGTGCCAGCAGTTTAGCTTCCGGGAGCTCCTACGAGCAGTACTTC.

This clone was counted a single time. The chain couples TRBV24-1 to TRBJ2-2; 10 positions match TRBD1. The CDR3 totals 16 residues. Germline assignment: CDR1 KGHDR and CDR2 SFDVKD. V gave up 4 bases and J gave up 7 bases; unmatched junction bases: 8. CDR3 DNA: TGTGCCACCAGTGAGGGACAGGGGATCGTTGGCGGGGAGCTGTTTTTT. Protein: CATSEGQGIVGGELFF.

The chain links TRBV19 to TRBJ1-1; D is ambiguous. The germline CDR1 and CDR2 sequences are LNHDA and SQIVND (reference sequence). This CDR3 contains 11 residues. Trimming cost V 7 bases and J 1 base, with 4 bases left between them. CDR3 DNA sequence: TGTGCCAGTATGGCGAACACTGAAGCTTTCTTT. Protein sequence: CASMANTEAFF.

The chain joins TRBV5-1 to TRBJ2-7; D is perhaps TRBD2 (6 bases). Germline V lookup: CDR1 SGHRS, CDR2 YFSETQ. CDR3 length: 14 residues. The V end lost 1 base, the J end lost 4 bases, and 12 bases lay between the germline ends. In nucleotides, the CDR3 is TGCGCCAGCAGCTTGAGTGGAGGGATGTACGAGCAGTACTTC. It yields the protein CASSLSGGMYEQYF.

The chain uses TRBV2 and TRBJ1-2; D is possibly TRBD1 (6 bases). V lost 8 bases to trimming and J lost 6 bases, with 19 bases between them. This CDR3 contains 14 residues. Germline V lookup: CDR1 SNHLY, CDR2 FYNNEI. The CDR3, as DNA: TGTGCCAGCCGGACAGAGAACCTGATCCATGGCTACACCTTC. Translating it yields CASRTENLIHGYTF.